This T cell receptor (beta chain) was sequenced in a study of blood T cells in healthy people across ages. Study-wide results and caveats: TCR beta diversity was tightly associated with the proportion of naive T cells. PBMCs that were unsorted prevented a conclusive naive versus antigen-experienced comparison.

This clonotype was observed once. Its antigen is unknown. The CDR3 spans 16 residues. From germline, CDR1 is SEHNR and CDR2 FQNEAQ (reference sequence). The V and J ends lost 3 bases and 6 bases respectively, with 15 bases between them. Primed by a sample-barcoded 5' primer and a J-beta primer mix, a second PCR proceeded for roughly 6 to 12 cycles. TCRdb used MiXCR to reprocess the 5' RACE reads, holding one entry per CDR3 protein. Of some 900,000 distinct CDR3 sequences in the sample, roughly 26% were seen once. Ranging in age from roughly 6 to 90, the donors were healthy Caucasian individuals from Russia.

The TCR sequence derives from a woman of 80 years or more in good health. Sequenced sample: blood. The chain links TRBV7-9 to TRBJ1-6; TRBD1 might be the D (5 bases). The CDR3 reads CASSLRDGTGNSPLHF. The CDR3 DNA is TGTGCCAGCAGCTTGAGGGACGGGACGGGTAATTCACCCCTCCACTTT.